The clone carrying this T cell receptor (beta chain) came up many times. The TCRbeta library was prepared with unique molecular identifiers. Each CDR3 protein gets one entry after TCRdb re-called the PCR reads with MiXCR. The sample has 450,000 to 600,000 distinct CDR3 sequences, roughly a tenth seen once. V was cut by 0 bases and J by 11 bases, with 19 bases left in between. Germline assignment: CDR1 SQVTM and CDR2 ANQGSEA. The CDR3 spans 15 residues. This entry is derived from a study of T-cell reconstitution after alpha-beta-depleted transplantation in children. This receptor was obtained from a child aged 2 to 10 with inherited bone marrow failure, due to receive a stem cell transplant. The chain links TRBV29-1 to TRBJ1-4, with D possibly matching TRBD1 (6 bases). The material sequenced was PBMCs, taken before TCRalphabeta/CD19-depleted stem cell transplant. The CDR3 sequence: CSVEDLRQGRGKLFF. The CDR3 nucleotides read TGCAGCGTTGAAGATCTTCGCCAGGGGCGGGGGAAACTGTTTTTT. Full variable domain (remainder filled in from reference TRBV29-1 and TRBJ1-4): SAVISQKPSRDICQRGTSLTIQCQVDSQVTMMFWYRQQPGQSLTLIATANQGSEATYESGFVIDKFPISRPNLTFSTLTVSNMSPEDSSIYLCSVEDLRQGRGKLFFGSGTQLSVL.